These 11 T cell receptor beta chains originate from one sample sequenced in a study of blood T cell repertoires in COVID-19. Produced via immunoSEQ multiplex PCR; TCRdb's table is partial and in-frame only. Of 200,000 to 300,000 clones in the sample, roughly 76% are singletons; the top ten hold 6.5% to 9.5%. The sequenced sample consisted of peripheral blood. These receptors originate from a woman of 80 years or more with COVID-19, enrolled during active disease.

The CDR3 here is CASSQVVYEQYF. DNA of the CDR3: TGTGCCAGCAGCCAAGTAGTCTACGAGCAGTACTTC. The rearrangement joins TRBV3-1 (or the pseudogene TRBV3-2) to TRBJ2-7; D not certain. The CDR3 has 12 residues. The germline CDR1 and CDR2 sequences are LGHDT and YNNKEL (reference sequence). Trimming shortened V by 1 base and J by 3 bases, and 4 bases separated the two germline ends.

Points on this clone: Germline and junction disagree at one end, which may indicate a read error. The genes are TRBV7-7 and TRBJ2-5; 7 nucleotides align to TRBD2. Germline CDR1 and CDR2: SSHAT and FNYEAQ (reference sequence). This CDR3 comprises 16 residues. Written as DNA, the CDR3 is TGTGCTAGCAGCCCCCAGGGATTGGGGGGGGAAGAGACCCAGTACTTC. It codes for CASSPQGLGGEETQYF.

The chain employs TRBV7-8 and TRBJ2-1; a weak D match, TRBD1 (5 bases). The V gene's germline CDR1 is SGHVS and CDR2 FQNEAQ. The CDR3 sequence is 16 residues long. V was cut by 6 bases and J by 1 base, with 16 bases left in between. CDR3 nucleotide sequence: TGTGCCAGCAGGGCAAGGGGCGCGGCTTCCTACAATGAGCAGTTCTTC. Its protein product is CASRARGAASYNEQFF.

The V gene is TRBV5-1, the J gene TRBJ1-2, with 7 positions matching TRBD1. The CDR3 is 16 amino acids. V lost 0 bases, J lost 5 bases, and 10 bases stayed unmatched. CDR1 and CDR2 from the germline V gene are SGHRS and YFSETQ. The CDR3 DNA follows: TGCGCCAGCAGCTTGGCGGGAGCAGGGGGGAATTATGGCTACACCTTC. Translated: CASSLAGAGGNYGYTF. Supplemented by reference TRBV5-1 and TRBJ1-2, the full variable domain reads KAGVTQTPRYLIKTRGQQVTLSCSPISGHRSVSWYQQTPGQGLQFLFEYFSETQRNKGNFPGRFSGRQFSNSRSEMNVSTLELGDSALYLCASSLAGAGGNYGYTFGSGTRLTVV.

The V gene is TRBV6-2 or TRBV6-3, the J gene TRBJ2-1; possible D gene TRBD1, 5 bases. CDR1 MNHEY and CDR2 SVGEGT come from the germline V gene. This CDR3 region has 13 residues. The germline V and J ends were trimmed by 5 bases and 4 bases, with 9 bases remaining between them. CDR3 DNA sequence: TGTGCCAGCAGTAAGGACAATTACAATGAGCAGTTCTTC. Its translation is CASSKDNYNEQFF.

This clone appeared a few times. The gene calls are TRBV7-9 and TRBJ2-7; D not resolved. There are 12 residues in the CDR3. V lost 10 bases and J 0 bases, leaving 10 bases between the germline ends. Germline loops: CDR1 SEHNR, CDR2 FQNEAQ (reference sequence). The DNA of the CDR3 is TGTGCCATCACGACTGGCTCCTACGAGCAGTACTTC. This encodes CAITTGSYEQYF.

This chain connects TRBV7-9 to TRBJ1-1; D gene unclear. Germline V gene data show CDR1 as SEHNR and CDR2 as FQNEAQ (reference sequence). Trimming stripped 1 base from V and 9 bases from J, with 6 bases between. There are 11 residues in the CDR3. The CDR3 sequence: CASSLGGKAFF. CDR3 DNA sequence: TGTGCCAGCAGCTTAGGAGGGAAAGCTTTCTTT.

This chain joins TRBV6-2 or TRBV6-3 and TRBJ2-1; 12 bases align to TRBD2. Unmatched junction bases numbered 4, after V lost 0 bases and J lost 1 base. This CDR3 comprises 18 residues. Germline loops: CDR1 MNHEY, CDR2 SVGEGT. CDR3 region: CASSYSLLAGGSYNEQFF. CDR3 bases: TGTGCCAGCAGTTACTCTCTTCTAGCGGGAGGGTCCTACAATGAGCAGTTCTTC.

The CDR3 nucleotides are TGTGCCAGCAGCTGGCGGGATTTCACCGGGGAGCTGTTTTTT. This gives the protein CASSWRDFTGELFF. The chain uses TRBV7-8 and TRBJ2-2, with D possibly TRBD2 on 6 matching bases. Germline lookup yields CDR1 SGHVS and CDR2 FQNEAQ. The CDR3 consists of 14 residues. The V end was cut by 4 bases, the J end by 4 bases, with 10 bases between.

The rearrangement joins TRBV4-1 to TRBJ1-1; 7 nucleotides align to TRBD1. The CDR3 is 16 residues long. Trimming took 0 bases from V and 5 from J; bases not matched to a gene: 9. CDR1 and CDR2 (germline): MGHRA, YSYEKL. The CDR3 spells CASSQDVAGGRTEAFF. The DNA for the CDR3 is TGCGCCAGCAGCCAAGATGTTGCAGGGGGGAGGACTGAAGCTTTCTTT.

The chain uses TRBV27 and TRBJ1-5; D is possibly TRBD1 (6 bases). Germline loops: CDR1 MNHEY, CDR2 SMNVEV (reference sequence). The V gene lost 0 bases and the J gene lost 4 bases, with 19 bases spanning the gap. This CDR3 is 18 amino acids long. This CDR3 is CASSLSGAGTPQNQPQHF. The DNA of the CDR3 is TGTGCCAGCAGTTTATCGGGGGCTGGGACACCCCAAAATCAGCCCCAGCATTTT.